A selection of T cell receptor beta chains follows, all from one sample in a study of spatial heterogeneity in lung cancer. TCRdb analysed the 5' RACE reads with MiXCR anew, one entry per CDR3 protein. The sample consists of around 100,000 distinct CDR3 sequences, roughly 4.5% of them appearing once. The source material was lung tumor tissue, sampled at surgery. These receptors were collected from a male donor with early-stage non-small cell lung cancer. Each CDR3 is given with its conserved first and last residue. A D gene is named only where the DNA matches it firmly. Not all rows give a size; the values are once, few, many and, for expanded clones, a class.

V gene	clone size	D gene	J gene	CDR3 protein	CDR3 DNA
TRBV10-3	NA	NA	TRBJ2-7	CAISESVVTLYEQYF	TGTGCCATCAGTGAGTCTGTTGTGACCCTCTACGAGCAGTACTTC
TRBV29-1	many	NA	TRBJ1-2	CSVEGPSGYTF	TGCAGCGTTGAAGGACCATCGGGCTACACCTTC
TRBV2	many	NA	TRBJ1-6	CASSARSAETFLLGSPLHF	TGTGCCAGCAGTGCTAGGTCGGCAGAAACATTCCTTTTGGGTTCACCCCTCCACTTT
TRBV6-5	many	NA	TRBJ1-2	CASRKGYGYTF	TGTGCCAGCAGAAAGGGATACGGCTACACCTTC
TRBV12-3/TRBV12-4	few	NA	TRBJ2-7	CASSLAERSSYEQYF	TGTGCCAGCAGTTTGGCTGAGCGAAGCTCCTACGAGCAGTACTTC
TRBV19	many	NA	TRBJ1-5	CASSKGVRYQPQHF	TGTGCCAGTAGTAAGGGGGTGCGCTATCAGCCCCAGCATTTT
TRBV5-8	many	NA	TRBJ2-1	CASSLYDEQFF	TGTGCCAGCAGCTTGTACGATGAGCAGTTCTTC
TRBV7-9	few	NA	TRBJ2-6	CASSSGSSGANVLTF	TGTGCCAGCAGCTCGGGTAGCTCTGGGGCCAACGTCCTGACTTTC
TRBV7-2	NA	TRBD2	TRBJ2-3	CASSLVGLAGGKVPDSQYF	TGTGCCAGCAGCCTTGTTGGACTAGCGGGAGGAAAGGTCCCAGATTCGCAGTATTTT
TRBV7-6	many	NA	TRBJ2-3	CASSSLFRGSTDTQYF	TGTGCCAGCAGCTCGTTATTCAGGGGTAGCACAGATACGCAGTATTTT
TRBV11-1	many	NA	TRBJ2-1	CASSLAGAGEKVEQFF	TGTGCCAGCAGCTTAGCGGGGGCGGGAGAAAAGGTTGAGCAGTTCTTC
TRBV20-1	NA	NA	TRBJ2-3	CSAPTRGHSDTQYF	TGCAGTGCTCCGACTCGGGGGCACTCAGATACGCAGTATTTT
TRBV4-1	many	NA	TRBJ2-5	CASSQAMETQYF	TGCGCCAGCAGCCAAGCGATGGAGACCCAGTACTTC
TRBV6-1	NA	NA	TRBJ2-5	CATPRADQETQYF	TGTGCCACCCCAAGGGCGGACCAAGAGACCCAGTACTTC
TRBV6-5	many	NA	TRBJ2-7	CATKTATSYEQYF	TGTGCCACCAAGACTGCTACCTCCTACGAGCAGTACTTC
TRBV4-1	few	TRBD1	TRBJ1-6	CASSQAQDRGNSPLHF	TGCGCCAGCAGCCAAGCCCAGGACAGGGGCAATTCACCCCTCCACTTT
TRBV12-5	many	NA	TRBJ1-2	CASGPGYGYTF	TGTGCTAGTGGTCCGGGATATGGCTACACCTTC
TRBV7-6	many	TRBD2	TRBJ2-5	CASSLVGASGREETQYF	TGTGCCAGCAGCTTAGTTGGGGCTAGCGGGAGGGAGGAGACCCAGTACTTC
TRBV9	few	TRBD2	TRBJ2-3	CASSASGSEWDTQYF	TGTGCCAGCAGCGCCAGCGGGAGCGAGTGGGATACGCAGTATTTT
TRBV7-9	many	NA	TRBJ2-7	CASSPLGDRRREQYF	TGTGCCAGCAGCCCTCTCGGGGACCGCCGTCGCGAGCAGTACTTC
TRBV28	many	TRBD1	TRBJ2-3	CAVGEGGDTQYF	TGTGCCGTCGGGGAAGGGGGCGATACGCAGTATTTT
TRBV6-6	many	NA	TRBJ2-1	CASSLSVSYNEQFF	TGTGCCAGCAGTTTGAGTGTTTCCTACAATGAGCAGTTCTTC